The T cell receptor (beta chain) described here comes from a study of blood T cell repertoires in COVID-19. The CDR3 consists of 13 residues. Germline CDR1 reads MNHEY; CDR2 reads SVGAGI. Trimming took off 5 bases at V and 4 bases at J, with 12 bases between the two ends. The sample holds one count of this clone. Sequencing used immunoSEQ multiplex PCR; TCRdb keeps in-frame clones, though not all of them. The sample lists fewer than 80,000 clones; around 90% were seen once. This receptor was taken from a human donor in a cohort sampled during active COVID-19. Source material: peripheral blood. J is TRBJ2-7 and V is TRBV6-5, with D perhaps TRBD2 (5 bases). The CDR3 sequence: CASSTNGIYEQYF. The CDR3 DNA sequence: TGTGCCAGCAGTACGAACGGGATATACGAGCAGTACTTC.